This record looks at one TCR beta chain sequence and its context. The sample comes from a study of blood T cell repertoires in COVID-19. V lost 5 bases and J lost 1; bases outside the gene matches: 4. Germline V lookup: CDR1 SQVTM, CDR2 ANQGSEA. CDR3 length equals 15 residues. Seattle patients were enrolled while actively infected and followed longitudinally. Only in-frame clones appear in the TCRdb table, and some are missing; sequencing was by immunoSEQ multiplex PCR. The sample has tens of thousands of clones; 75% to 90% are singletons. The specimen sequenced was peripheral blood. The source is a man in his forties with COVID-19, enrolled during active disease. The chain employs TRBV29-1 and TRBJ2-3; 12 bases map to TRBD2. CDR3 loop: CSVQRLAGGTDTQYF. CDR3 coding DNA: TGCAGCGTTCAAAGACTAGCGGGGGGCACAGATACGCAGTATTTT.